The clone carrying this T cell receptor (beta chain) was observed many times. Its specificity is unknown. Trimming removed 3 bases from V and 2 bases from J, with 11 bases in between. There are 14 residues in the CDR3. Germline assignment: CDR1 SGHKS and CDR2 YYEKEE (reference sequence). This sample was taken from a study of T cells after yellow fever vaccination. Background on the study: SMART-Seq v4 Ultra Low Input served to prepare low-cell-number fractions. General study points: High-abundance clonotypes from the bulk population could contaminate FACS-sorted repertoires. Few clonotypes appeared in both CD4 and CD8 compartments.

5'RACE template switching produced TCR cDNA carrying a universal primer site and UMIs. TCRdb re-called the 5' RACE reads with MiXCR, one entry per CDR3 protein. The table includes 110,000 to 150,000 distinct CDR3 sequences, 6.6% detected once. The specimen was CD4+ T cells sorted from PBMCs, collected 10 days after the yellow fever booster vaccination. The source is a man aged 30 to 45 who received the YFV17D yellow fever vaccine. The chain has TRBV5-5 and TRBJ1-1; weak D call: TRBD1 (5 bases). CDR3 DNA sequence: TGTGCCAGCAGCTATTTGACAGAAAACACTGAAGCTTTCTTT. It specifies CASSYLTENTEAFF.